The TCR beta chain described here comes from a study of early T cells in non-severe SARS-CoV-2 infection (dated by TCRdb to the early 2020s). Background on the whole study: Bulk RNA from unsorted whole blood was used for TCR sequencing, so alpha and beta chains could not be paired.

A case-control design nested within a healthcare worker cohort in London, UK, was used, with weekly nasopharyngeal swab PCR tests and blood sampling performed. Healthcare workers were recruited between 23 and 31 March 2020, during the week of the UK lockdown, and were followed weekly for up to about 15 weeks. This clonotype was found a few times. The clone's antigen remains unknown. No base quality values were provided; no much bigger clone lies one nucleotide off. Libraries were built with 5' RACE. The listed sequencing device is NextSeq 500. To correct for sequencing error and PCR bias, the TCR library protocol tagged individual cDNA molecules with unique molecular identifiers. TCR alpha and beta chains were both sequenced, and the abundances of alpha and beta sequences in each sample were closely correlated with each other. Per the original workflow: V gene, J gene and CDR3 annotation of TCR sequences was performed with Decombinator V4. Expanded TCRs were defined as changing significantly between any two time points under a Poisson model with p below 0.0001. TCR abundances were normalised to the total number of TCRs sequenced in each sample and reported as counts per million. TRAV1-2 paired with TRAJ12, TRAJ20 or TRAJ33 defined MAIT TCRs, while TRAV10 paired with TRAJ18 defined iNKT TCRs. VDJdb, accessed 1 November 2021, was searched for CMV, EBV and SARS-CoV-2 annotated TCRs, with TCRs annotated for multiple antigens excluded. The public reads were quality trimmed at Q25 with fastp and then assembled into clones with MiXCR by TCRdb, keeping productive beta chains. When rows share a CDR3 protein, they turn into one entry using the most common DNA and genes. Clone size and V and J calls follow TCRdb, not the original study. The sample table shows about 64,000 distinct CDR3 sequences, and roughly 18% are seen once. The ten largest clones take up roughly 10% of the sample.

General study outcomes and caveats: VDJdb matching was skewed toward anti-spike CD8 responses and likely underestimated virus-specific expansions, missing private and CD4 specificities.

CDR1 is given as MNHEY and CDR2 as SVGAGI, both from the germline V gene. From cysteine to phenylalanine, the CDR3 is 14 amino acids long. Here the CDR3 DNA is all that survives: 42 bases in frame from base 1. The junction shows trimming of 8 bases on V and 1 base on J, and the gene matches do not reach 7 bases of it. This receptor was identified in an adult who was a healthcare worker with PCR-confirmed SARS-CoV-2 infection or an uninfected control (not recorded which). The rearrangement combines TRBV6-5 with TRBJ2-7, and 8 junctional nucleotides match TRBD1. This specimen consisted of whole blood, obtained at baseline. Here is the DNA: TGTGCCAGCCGCTTAGACAGGGGTTCCTACGAGCAGTACTTC. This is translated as CASRLDRGSYEQYF.